Below, 2 T cell receptor beta chains from the same sample are listed, as sequenced in a study of response to subunit inactivated influenza vaccine. TCRdb re-called the RT-PCR reads through MiXCR, storing one row per CDR3 protein. The table has over 750,000 distinct CDR3 sequences, approximately 22% seen once. The material was PBMCs from blood, obtained around 5 days after vaccination. The receptors shown here come from a middle-aged man who received an inactivated influenza vaccine.

The V gene is TRBV7-2, the J gene TRBJ2-6, with unresolved D. Germline V lookup: CDR1 SGHTA, CDR2 FQGNSA. The V and J ends lost 2 bases and 5 bases respectively, with 10 bases between them. The CDR3 spans 15 residues. CDR3 sequence (DNA): TGTGCCAGCAGCTTAAATCCCCTTAGGGCCAACGTCCTGACTTTC. Amino acids: CASSLNPLRANVLTF.

The sample holds many counts of this clonotype. V usage is TRBV12-3 or TRBV12-4 and J usage is TRBJ2-7; no clear D. Trimming took off 6 bases at V and 5 bases at J, with 8 bases between the two ends. This CDR3 has 11 residues. CDR3 DNA sequence: TGTGCCAGCAGCCCTGGTCACGAGCAGTACTTC. This codes for CASSPGHEQYF.